The clone carrying this T cell receptor (beta chain) was picked up many times. The target antigen is unknown. The germline V gene has CDR1 SNHLY and CDR2 FYNNEI. The trim removed 6 bases at V and 9 bases at J, leaving 5 bases unmatched. The length of the CDR3 is 13 residues. These data belong to a study of post-analysis software for immune sequencing data. cDNA libraries of TCR beta carried unique molecular identifiers. TCRdb redid the calling of the PCR reads with MiXCR, one entry per CDR3 protein. Of about 200,000 distinct CDR3 sequences in the sample, over 25% were seen once. Study outcomes and limitations: Patients carried 4 or 5 TRBV segments more frequently than controls did, and TRBV5-6, TRBV5-1 and TRBV20-1 were among them.

V usage is TRBV2 and J usage is TRBJ2-1, with 10 bases fitting TRBD2. The sequence derives from a girl aged 2-17 years with multiple sclerosis. Sequencing was carried out using blood. In DNA, the CDR3 is TGTGCCAGCAGGTCCTCTAGCGGGGGTGAGCAGTTCTTC. Amino acid sequence: CASRSSSGGEQFF.